One sample yielded the 18 T cell receptor beta chains listed below, sequenced in a study of T cell responses to AZD1222 COVID-19 vaccine. Only in-frame clones appear in the TCRdb table, and some are missing; sequencing was by immunoSEQ multiplex PCR. This sample has roughly 180,000 clones; about 90% occur once, and the top ten carry 1.9%. Material: peripheral blood, obtained on day 0 of AZD1222 vaccination. These receptor sequences come from an adult in good health.

Comment on this clone: This same CDR3 is encoded by further DNA sequences in the sample. The rearrangement uses TRBV27 and TRBJ1-5; the match to TRBD1 covers 7 bases. The germline CDR1 and CDR2 sequences are MNHEY and SMNVEV (reference sequence). The CDR3 spans 14 residues. J was trimmed by 2 bases and V by 3 bases; bases with no gene match: 1. CDR3 loop: CASSFGQGNQPQHF. CDR3 nucleotides: TGTGCCAGCAGTTTCGGACAGGGCAATCAGCCCCAGCATTTT.

The chain combines TRBV20-1 with TRBJ2-4, with 9 bases aligning to TRBD2. Germline V gene data show CDR1 as DFQATT and CDR2 as SNEGSKA (reference sequence). Germline trimming cut 3 bases from V and 0 bases from J; bases unmatched to any gene: 15. The CDR3 runs to 19 residues. The CDR3 protein is CSASVGGASGVIAKNIQYF. The CDR3 DNA follows: TGCAGTGCTAGTGTGGGAGGGGCTAGCGGGGTTATAGCCAAAAACATTCAGTACTTC.

The chain couples TRBV15 to TRBJ1-2, with no clear D. V was shortened by 6 bases and J by 0 bases, with 17 bases between the two germline ends. This CDR3 region has 16 residues. From germline, CDR1 is LNHNV and CDR2 YYDKDF (reference sequence). The CDR3 nucleotides are TGTGCCACCAGTCCCGACGGACTCCCAGCTAACTATGGCTACACCTTC. It codes for CATSPDGLPANYGYTF.

This chain uses TRBV11-3 with TRBJ2-2; a weak D match, TRBD2 (5 bases). V lost 2 bases and J lost 2, with 9 bases in between. CDR1 is SGHNT, CDR2 YENEEA, per germline. The CDR3 spans 15 residues. The CDR3 here is CASSLRTPNTGELFF. CDR3 DNA sequence: TGTGCCAGCAGCTTACGGACTCCCAACACCGGGGAGCTGTTTTTT. Looking up the rest from reference TRBV11-3 and TRBJ2-2 gives the full variable domain: EAGVVQSPRYKIIEKKQPVAFWCNPISGHNTLYWYLQNLGQGPELLIRYENEEAVDDSQLPKDRFSAERLKGVDSTLKIQPAELGDSAVYLCASSLRTPNTGELFFGEGSRLTVL.

This clone has a single count. The chain carries TRBV27 and TRBJ2-7, with 11 bases lining up with TRBD2. Germline V gene sequence: CDR1 MNHEY, CDR2 SMNVEV (reference sequence). This CDR3 is 15 amino acids long. V gave up 5 bases and J gave up 6 bases; unmatched junction bases: 9. CDR3 protein: CASSPLTSGTGEQYF. Written as DNA, the CDR3 is TGTGCCAGCAGTCCCCTGACTAGCGGGACGGGCGAGCAGTACTTC.

The chain recombines TRBV14 with TRBJ2-1; TRBD1 agrees at 10 bases. The CDR3 runs 18 residues. CDR1 is SGHDN and CDR2 is FVKESK in the germline V gene. The trim removed 1 base at V and 5 bases at J, leaving 11 bases unmatched. The CDR3 DNA is TGTGCCAGCAGCCAAGTAACCTCCGGGACAGGGGCTAACAATGAGCAGTTCTTC. Protein: CASSQVTSGTGANNEQFF.

V usage is TRBV5-6 and J usage is TRBJ1-2; D unresolved. Trimming took 3 bases from V and 2 from J, leaving 2 bases between them. Looked up from germline, CDR1 is SGHDT and CDR2 is YYEEEE. CDR3 length: 11 residues. The CDR3 loop reads CASSSNYGYTF. CDR3 bases: TGTGCCAGCAGCTCGAACTATGGCTACACCTTC.

This clone was counted a few times. The gene calls are TRBV29-1 and TRBJ1-1; a weak D match, TRBD1 (5 bases). CDR1 SQVTM and CDR2 ANQGSEA come from the germline V gene. This CDR3 has 14 amino acids. Between the trimmed V and J ends, which lost 4 bases and 3 bases, there was a span of 15 bases. CDR3 sequence reads: CSVAGGEFYTEAFF. The CDR3 DNA is TGCAGCGTTGCCGGGGGGGAGTTCTACACTGAAGCTTTCTTT.

The DNA of the CDR3 is TGCGCCAGCAGCCAAGATTACGGCGCCCAACAGCCCCAGCATTTT. Protein: CASSQDYGAQQPQHF. V and J are TRBV4-3 and TRBJ1-5; D remains unclear. V was cut by 0 bases and J by 7 bases, with 13 bases left in between. This CDR3 comprises 15 residues. Germline V gene sequence: CDR1 LGHNA, CDR2 YSLEER.

The chain combines TRBV7-9 with TRBJ2-3; TRBD2 aligns across 9 bases. CDR3 length: 14 amino acids. V lost 5 bases and J lost 5; bases outside the gene matches: 5. Germline CDR1 reads SEHNR; CDR2 reads FQNEAQ (reference sequence). CDR3 sequence: CASSPGTSQDTQYF. The CDR3 DNA follows: TGTGCCAGCAGCCCGGGGACTAGCCAAGATACGCAGTATTTT.

This chain connects TRBV24-1 to TRBJ1-2, with TRBD1 matching 7 bases. Trimming removed 3 bases from V and 4 bases from J; junction bases left unmatched: 4. This CDR3 contains 14 residues. Per germline, CDR1 KGHDR and CDR2 SFDVKD. CDR3 sequence: CATSDIQGLYGYTF. CDR3 in DNA: TGTGCCACCAGTGATATACAGGGGCTCTATGGCTACACCTTC.

This chain joins TRBV6-6 and TRBJ2-7; D is unresolved. Germline CDR1 is MNHNY and CDR2 is SVGAGI (reference sequence). CDR3 length: 14 amino acids. The V end lost 5 bases, the J end lost 3 bases, and 14 bases lay between the germline ends. The CDR3 protein is CASSTPPGNYEQYF. As DNA, the CDR3 is TGTGCCAGCAGTACCCCTCCGGGCAACTACGAGCAGTACTTC.

This chain links TRBV27 with TRBJ2-3; 10 bases agree with TRBD1. Germline V gene lookup returns CDR1 MNHEY and CDR2 SMNVEV (reference sequence). The ends lost 3 bases at V and 1 base at J; junction bases unmatched: 1. CDR3 size: 15 residues. CDR3 sequence reads: CASSFGTGGTDTQYF. In DNA, the CDR3 is TGTGCCAGCAGTTTCGGGACAGGGGGCACAGATACGCAGTATTTT.

This clone was counted a single time. This chain joins TRBV4-3 and TRBJ1-3, with a tentative D call TRBD1 (5 bases). The CDR3 contains 16 residues. Germline V lookup: CDR1 LGHNA, CDR2 YSLEER. The ends were cut back, 0 bases at V and 2 bases at J, with 11 bases in the middle. The CDR3 loop is CASSQDPRGAGNTIYF. Here the CDR3 DNA reads TGCGCCAGCAGCCAAGATCCTCGGGGGGCTGGAAACACCATATATTTT.

The chain is built from TRBV5-6 and TRBJ2-7; D remains unclear. The CDR3 sequence is 12 residues long. The V end lost 0 bases, the J end lost 6 bases, and 7 bases lay between the germline ends. Germline CDR1 and CDR2: SGHDT and YYEEEE. The CDR3 loop is CASSLVSTEQYF. In DNA, the CDR3 is TGTGCCAGCAGCTTGGTTTCGACCGAGCAGTACTTC.

The genes are TRBV28 and TRBJ1-5, with 10 bases lining up with TRBD1. Trimming removed 5 bases from V and 5 bases from J; junction bases left unmatched: 9. The CDR3 extends over 16 amino acids. Germline assignment: CDR1 MDHEN and CDR2 SYDVKM. CDR3 in amino acids: CASSPRPGTGDQPQHF. As DNA, the CDR3 is TGTGCCAGCAGTCCTCGACCCGGGACAGGGGATCAGCCCCAGCATTTT.

The rearrangement uses TRBV28 and TRBJ1-2; no reliable D call. Trimming left V 7 bases short and J 4 bases short, with 16 bases between. In germline, CDR1 is MDHEN, CDR2 SYDVKM. CDR3 length equals 14 residues. CDR3 sequence: CASNSVDISYGYTF. CDR3 bases: TGTGCCAGCAACTCCGTGGATATATCCTATGGCTACACCTTC.

The chain couples TRBV7-2 to TRBJ1-4; D is uncertain. The germline V and J ends were trimmed by 6 bases and 4 bases, with 12 bases remaining between them. Germline CDR1 SGHTA, CDR2 FQGNSA. This CDR3 contains 14 residues. CDR3 in DNA: TGTGCCAGCAGAGAGGGTGGTCGTAATGAAAAACTGTTTTTT. As protein: CASREGGRNEKLFF.